Below are 20 T cell receptor beta chains sequenced from a single sample in a study of shared clonotypes between healthy human individuals (dated by TCRdb to 2019 to 2021). Libraries came from the immunoSEQ multiplex PCR assay. The table was pulled from immuneACCESS by TCRdb, which kept in-frame rearrangements only. Such tables lose some clones; where checked, under half of the loss comes from unresolved V genes, and the rest has no known cause. This sample comprises roughly 590,000 clones, around 95% of them detected only once. The ten largest account for around 0.097% of the sample. CD8 naive samples were obtained by positive selection for CCR7 among CD45RO-negative cells, yielding a CD45RA+CCR7+ population from which TemRA cells were excluded. Material: naive CD8+ T cells sorted from blood. The label giving this sample's cell subset or site can be read as: CD45RA+CCR7+. The receptors were sampled from a woman aged 30 to 39 in good health.

The count of this clone is one. The chain has TRBV7-8 and TRBJ2-5; the D gene is possibly TRBD2 (5 bases). The DNA end is a closer match to TRBJ2-7, so the J assignment may be wrong. The CDR3 loop spans 14 amino acids. The germline V gene has CDR1 SGHVS and CDR2 FQNEAQ. The CDR3 DNA follows: TGTGCCAGCAGTGAAAGCGGAGTGGGCTACGAGCAGTACTTC. Translation: CASSESGVGYEQYF.

This chain uses TRBV5-6 with TRBJ2-1; D possibly matches TRBD1 or TRBD2 (5 bases each). CDR1 and CDR2 from the germline V gene are SGHDT and YYEEEE. V was shortened by 4 bases and J by 4 bases, with 6 bases between the two germline ends. The CDR3 has 12 residues. The CDR3 DNA reads as TGTGCCAGCAGCGAGGGGTACAATGAGCAGTTCTTC. Translated: CASSEGYNEQFF.

The chain recombines TRBV4-1 with TRBJ1-3, with 10 bases fitting TRBD1. The CDR3 covers 16 residues. Germline CDR1 MGHRA, CDR2 YSYEKL. The ends lost 3 bases at V and 2 bases at J; junction bases unmatched: 4. The CDR3 nucleotides are TGCGCCAGCAGCCAGACAGGGGGCACCCCTGGAAACACCATATATTTT. This sequence encodes CASSQTGGTPGNTIYF.

The CDR3 loop reads CASSLLGAADDGYTF. The CDR3 nucleotides are TGTGCCAGCAGTTTACTCGGGGCAGCAGATGATGGCTACACCTTC. The V call is TRBV27, the J call TRBJ1-2; perhaps TRBD1 as D (5 bases). V lost 2 bases, J lost 6 bases, and 16 bases lay in between. CDR1 and CDR2 from the germline V gene are MNHEY and SMNVEV (reference sequence). CDR3 length: 15 amino acids.

The chain joins TRBV28 to TRBJ2-2; weak D call: TRBD1 (6 bases). The germline V gene has CDR1 MDHEN and CDR2 SYDVKM. Trimming shortened V by 6 bases and J by 1 base, and 9 bases separated the two germline ends. The CDR3 has 14 amino acids. CDR3 sequence: CASRKTGNTGELFF. CDR3 nucleotides: TGTGCCAGCAGGAAGACAGGGAACACCGGGGAGCTGTTTTTT. The full variable domain, rest sourced from reference TRBV28 and TRBJ2-2, is DVKVTQSSRYLVKRTGEKVFLECVQDMDHENMFWYRQDPGLGLRLIYFSYDVKMKEKGDIPEGYSVSREKKERFSLILESASTNQTSMYLCASRKTGNTGELFFGEGSRLTVL.

This chain links TRBV2 with TRBJ1-5; tentatively, D is TRBD1 (5 bases). Germline values: CDR1 SNHLY, CDR2 FYNNEI. This CDR3 has 15 residues. V was cut by 1 base and J by 7 bases, with 14 bases left in between. CDR3: CASSEGGTLGQPQHF. The CDR3 DNA sequence: TGTGCCAGCAGTGAAGGGGGGACCTTGGGGCAGCCCCAGCATTTT.

V gene TRBV7-8 combines with J gene TRBJ2-1; D unresolved. V lost 1 base, J lost 7 bases, and 2 bases lay in between. Germline CDR1 reads SGHVS; CDR2 reads FQNEAQ. The CDR3 sequence is 11 residues long. CDR3 in DNA: TGTGCCAGCAGCTTAGTTAATGAGCAGTTCTTC. Translating it yields CASSLVNEQFF.

This sequence joins TRBV29-1 and TRBJ2-1, with D uncertain. V shed 7 bases and J shed 7 bases, with 8 bases lying between them. The CDR3 is 10 amino acids. From germline, CDR1 is SQVTM and CDR2 ANQGSEA. CDR3 sequence reads: CSAGPNEQFF. CDR3 nucleotide sequence: TGCAGCGCCGGACCAAATGAGCAGTTCTTC.

V is TRBV28 and J is TRBJ2-1, with D perhaps being TRBD1 or TRBD2 (5 bases each). The CDR3 has 16 amino acids. Germline V CDR1 and CDR2: MDHEN, SYDVKM. Trimming pared 3 bases from V and 2 bases from J, leaving 14 bases between. The CDR3 spells CASSFTDWGPYNEQFF. For the CDR3, the DNA is TGTGCCAGCAGTTTTACGGACTGGGGCCCCTACAATGAGCAGTTCTTC.

The chain combines TRBV9 with TRBJ2-1; 7 bases map to TRBD1. Germline trimming cut 3 bases from V and 10 bases from J; bases unmatched to any gene: 7. Germline V CDR1 and CDR2: SGDLS, YYNGEE. This CDR3 spans 13 amino acids. Here the CDR3 reads CASSATGLGEQFF. For the CDR3, the DNA is TGTGCCAGCAGCGCGACAGGGCTGGGGGAGCAGTTCTTC.

CDR3 amino acids: CASSLLAGALDTQYF. The CDR3 DNA is TGTGCCAGCAGTTTATTAGCGGGAGCGCTAGATACGCAGTATTTT. V gene TRBV28 combines with J gene TRBJ2-3; TRBD2 matches 9 bases. CDR3 length: 15 amino acids. V gave up 1 base and J gave up 5 bases; unmatched junction bases: 4. Germline V gene sequence: CDR1 MDHEN, CDR2 SYDVKM.

The chain carries TRBV7-9 and TRBJ1-2; D unclear. Trimming took off 3 bases at V and 0 bases at J, with 8 bases between the two ends. CDR1 is SEHNR, CDR2 FQNEAQ, per germline (reference sequence). This CDR3 spans 14 amino acids. The CDR3 DNA follows: TGTGCCAGCAGCTTTAAGGGTACTAACTATGGCTACACCTTC. This codes for CASSFKGTNYGYTF.

This chain uses TRBV9 with TRBJ2-7; TRBD1 is a possible D gene (6 bases). Germline-derived CDR1 and CDR2 are SGDLS and YYNGEE. This CDR3 is built from 13 residues. With 3 bases removed from V and 6 bases from J, the gap between germline ends came to 13 bases. The DNA for the CDR3 is TGTGCCAGCAGCGACGACACAGGGTCCGAGCAGTACTTC. Residues: CASSDDTGSEQYF.

The chain joins TRBV28 to TRBJ2-7; 8 bases fit TRBD1. The V and J ends lost 3 bases and 6 bases, in that order; junction bases with no gene match: 4. This CDR3 comprises 13 residues. The V gene's germline CDR1 is MDHEN and CDR2 SYDVKM. In DNA, the CDR3 is TGTGCCAGCAGTTTCAGGGGGCTTTCCGAGCAGTACTTC. Its protein is CASSFRGLSEQYF.

This chain connects TRBV6-5 to TRBJ1-5, with unresolved D. CDR1 is MNHEY, CDR2 SVGAGI, per germline. The CDR3 contains 15 residues. Trimming stripped 7 bases from V and 0 bases from J, with 13 bases between. The CDR3 loop is CASKSFENSNQPQHF. For the CDR3, the DNA is TGTGCCAGCAAATCGTTTGAAAATAGCAATCAGCCCCAGCATTTT.

This clone was observed once. The V and J genes are TRBV28 and TRBJ1-1, with D perhaps TRBD1 (6 bases). The V end lost 6 bases, the J end lost 2 bases, and 10 bases lay between the germline ends. Germline V gives CDR1 MDHEN, CDR2 SYDVKM. CDR3 length: 13 residues. Written as DNA, the CDR3 is TGTGCCAGCAGGGAAGGGGGTAACACTGAAGCTTTCTTT. It yields the protein CASREGGNTEAFF. The complete variable domain, with remaining parts taken from reference TRBV28 and TRBJ1-1, reads DVKVTQSSRYLVKRTGEKVFLECVQDMDHENMFWYRQDPGLGLRLIYFSYDVKMKEKGDIPEGYSVSREKKERFSLILESASTNQTSMYLCASREGGNTEAFFGQGTRLTVV.

The chain couples TRBV19 to TRBJ1-2; a possible D gene is TRBD1 (5 bases). Germline values: CDR1 LNHDA, CDR2 SQIVND (reference sequence). V gave up 3 bases and J gave up 8 bases, with 16 bases separating them. This CDR3 has 14 residues. DNA for the CDR3: TGTGCCAGTAGTATCCCAGCTCCCAGGGAAGGCTACACCTTC. It is translated as CASSIPAPREGYTF.

The J gene is TRBJ2-1, the V gene TRBV29-1; D uncertain. Germline V gene lookup returns CDR1 SQVTM and CDR2 ANQGSEA. The V end lost 2 bases, the J end lost 2 bases, and 13 bases lay between the germline ends. The CDR3 is made up of 15 amino acids. The CDR3 DNA sequence: TGCAGCGTTGAACTTGGGCTGGGCGCCTACAATGAGCAGTTCTTC. This encodes CSVELGLGAYNEQFF.

J is TRBJ2-7 and V is TRBV6-6; 8 bases fit TRBD1. V gave up 0 bases and J gave up 3 bases; unmatched junction bases: 4. The CDR3 is 15 amino acids. The germline V gene has CDR1 MNHNY and CDR2 SVGAGI (reference sequence). CDR3: CASSYSGTGDYEQYF. CDR3 in DNA: TGTGCCAGCAGTTACTCGGGGACAGGAGACTACGAGCAGTACTTC.

As for this clone: Other DNA sequences in this sample translate to the same CDR3. The CDR3, as DNA: TGTGCCAGCAGTCCCGCCTACGAGCAGTACTTC. Translation gives CASSPAYEQYF. The rearrangement uses TRBV28 and TRBJ2-7; D is uncertain. The germline V and J ends were trimmed by 5 bases and 2 bases, with 4 bases remaining between them. CDR3 length: 11 residues. From germline, CDR1 is MDHEN and CDR2 SYDVKM.